These 5 T cell receptor beta chains share one sample of origin, sequenced in a study of identical twins. Each CDR3 protein gets one entry after TCRdb re-called the 5' RACE reads with MiXCR. Of 400,000 to 500,000 distinct CDR3 sequences in the sample, approximately 17% are singletons; the top ten hold more than 10%. Sequencing was done on a sample of naive T cells sorted from blood. The receptors here all came from a man aged 45-60 years in good health.

This clonotype was observed many times. This chain connects TRBV9 to TRBJ2-1; D is undetermined. Trimming took 1 base from V and 2 from J, leaving 4 bases between them. Germline V lookup: CDR1 SGDLS, CDR2 YYNGEE. The CDR3 spans 13 residues. The CDR3 here is CASSVSPYNEQFF. As DNA, the CDR3 is TGTGCCAGCAGCGTATCGCCCTACAATGAGCAGTTCTTC.

This clonotype has a count of ten or more. The gene calls are TRBV11-2 and TRBJ2-1, with D hard to call. Germline loops: CDR1 SGHAT, CDR2 FQNNGV. This CDR3 has 13 residues. V was cut by 1 base and J by 8 bases, with 9 bases left in between. CDR3 bases: TGTGCCAGCAGCTTAGCCCTAGAAGATGAGCAGTTCTTC. Protein: CASSLALEDEQFF. The whole variable domain, remainder taken from reference TRBV11-2 and TRBJ2-1, is EAGVAQSPRYKIIEKRQSVAFWCNPISGHATLYWYQQILGQGPKLLIQFQNNGVVDDSQLPKDRFSAERLKGVDSTLKIQPAKLEDSAVYLCASSLALEDEQFFGPGTRLTVL.

This clonotype came up many times. The chain uses TRBV7-2 and TRBJ2-1; D perhaps matches TRBD2 (5 bases). Deletions cut 6 bases from V and 1 base from J, with 10 bases between. Germline CDR1 reads SGHTA; CDR2 reads FQGNSA. There are 14 residues in the CDR3. Here the CDR3 reads CASRLPGSYNEQFF. The CDR3 region has the DNA TGTGCCAGCAGACTTCCGGGATCCTACAATGAGCAGTTCTTC.

Regarding this clonotype: At one boundary the junction diverges from the germline segment, which might be a read error. The chain links TRBV7-7 to TRBJ2-5; D could derive from TRBD1 or TRBD2 (5 bases each). CDR1 is SSHAT, CDR2 FNYEAQ, per germline (reference sequence). This CDR3 contains 15 residues. Here the CDR3 DNA reads TGTGCTAGCAGCCTGGGGGTAAGCCCCCAAGAGACCCAGTACTTC. This sequence encodes CASSLGVSPQETQYF. The entire variable domain, with the rest obtained from reference TRBV7-7 and TRBJ2-5, is as follows: GAGVSQSPRYKVTKRGQDVTLRCDPISSHATLYWYQQALGQGPEFLTYFNYEAQPDKSGLPSDRFSAERPEGSISTLTIQRTEQRDSAMYRCASSLGVSPQETQYFGPGTRLLVL.

The chain combines TRBV12-3 or TRBV12-4 with TRBJ1-3, with TRBD1 as a possible D gene (6 bases). With 6 bases removed from V and 4 bases from J, the gap between germline ends came to 13 bases. CDR3 length: 14 amino acids. The CDR3 region is CASSSQGKGNTIYF. The CDR3 region has the DNA TGTGCCAGCAGCTCACAGGGAAAAGGAAACACCATATATTTT.